The 9 T cell receptor beta chains below were found in one sample sequenced in a study of blood T cells in healthy people across ages. It was with a sample-barcoded 5' primer and a J-beta primer mix that a second PCR of roughly 7 to 12 cycles was run. TCRdb analysed the 5' RACE reads with MiXCR anew, one entry per CDR3 protein. This sample has 1.8 million or so distinct CDR3 sequences; roughly 43% occur once, and the top ten carry about 23%. The specimen was blood. The origin of the receptors is a human donor in good health.

This clonotype was seen more than once but under ten times. This chain uses TRBV12-3 or TRBV12-4 with TRBJ1-5; possible D gene TRBD1, 5 bases. V dropped 3 bases and J dropped 5 bases, with 17 bases sitting between them. CDR3 length: 16 residues. CDR3 nucleotides: TGTGCCAGCAGTTTCTCCCCAGGAGGGGTATATCAGCCCCAGCATTTT. Its protein product is CASSFSPGGVYQPQHF.

Many counts were recorded for this clonotype. This chain connects TRBV28 to TRBJ2-7; D is unclear. Germline loops: CDR1 MDHEN, CDR2 SYDVKM. The CDR3 covers 15 residues. V was shortened by 2 bases and J by 0 bases, with 11 bases between the two germline ends. The CDR3 sequence: CASSLIGHNSYEQYF. The CDR3, as DNA: TGTGCCAGCAGTTTAATCGGGCACAACTCCTACGAGCAGTACTTC.

The V gene is TRBV20-1, the J gene TRBJ2-1; 14 nucleotides line up with TRBD2. V dropped 6 bases and J dropped 5; count of bases not matched to a gene: 6. The CDR3 sequence is 15 residues long. Germline V gene sequence: CDR1 DFQATT, CDR2 SNEGSKA (reference sequence). The CDR3 bases are TGCAGTGCGGAAGGGACTAGCGGGGGAAACAATGAGCAGTTCTTC. Its protein product is CSAEGTSGGNNEQFF.

In regard to this clonotype: A read error is possible here, since a much larger clone lies one base away. The rearrangement uses TRBV7-2 and TRBJ1-1, with D unclear. V was clipped by 3 bases and J by 2 bases, with 4 bases between them. Germline loops: CDR1 SGHTA, CDR2 FQGNSA. The length of the CDR3 is 12 residues. The CDR3 DNA reads TGTGCCAGCAGCTTTATAAACACTGAAGCTTTCTTT. Translated: CASSFINTEAFF. The full variable domain, in which reference TRBV7-2 and TRBJ1-1 provide the parts outside the CDR3, is GAGVSQSPSNKVTEKGKDVELRCDPISGHTALYWYRQSLGQGLEFLIYFQGNSAPDKSGLPSDRFSAERTGGSVSTLTIQRTQQEDSAVYLCASSFINTEAFFGQGTRLTVV.

The chain couples TRBV27 to TRBJ2-6; 7 bases align to TRBD2. With 3 bases clipped from V and 7 bases from J, the junction kept 3 bases outside the gene matches. CDR1 is MNHEY and CDR2 is SMNVEV in the germline V gene (reference sequence). This CDR3 comprises 14 residues. CDR3 protein: CASSFGGFANVLTF. CDR3 nucleotide sequence: TGTGCCAGCAGTTTCGGGGGGTTCGCCAACGTCCTGACTTTC.

The chain combines TRBV5-1 with TRBJ2-7; D is unclear. The CDR3 spans 14 residues. Per germline, CDR1 SGHRS and CDR2 YFSETQ. Trimming took 1 base from V and 1 from J, leaving 9 bases between them. The CDR3: CASSLLLDSYEQYF. CDR3 sequence (DNA): TGCGCCAGCAGCTTGCTTTTGGATTCCTACGAGCAGTACTTC.

V gene TRBV10-3 combines with J gene TRBJ2-3; D may be TRBD1 (7 bases). The CDR3 spans 17 residues. Germline V CDR1 and CDR2: ENHRY, SYGVKD. Between the trimmed V and J ends, which lost 7 bases and 3 bases, there was a span of 23 bases. CDR3 in DNA: TGTGCCATCACCCAGGGGGGCGCTGGCGGGACGACAGATACGCAGTATTTT. It yields the protein CAITQGGAGGTTDTQYF.

The rearrangement joins TRBV12-3 or TRBV12-4 to TRBJ2-3, with 10 bases that match TRBD2. Germline trimming cut 5 bases from V and 6 bases from J; bases unmatched to any gene: 5. CDR3 length equals 14 residues. CDR3 protein: CASSHSGGMDTQYF. The CDR3 DNA reads TGTGCCAGCAGTCATAGCGGGGGGATGGATACGCAGTATTTT.

This clonotype was picked up a small number of times. V usage is TRBV29-1 and J usage is TRBJ2-1; either TRBD1 or TRBD2 may supply D (5 bases each). Germline CDR1 reads SQVTM; CDR2 reads ANQGSEA. The CDR3 is 15 residues long. Deletions cut 5 bases from V and 9 bases from J, with 23 bases between. CDR3 nucleotide sequence: TGCAGCGTTAGGCGGGCAGGGATGGGTTTGGGTGAGCAGTTCTTC. It translates to CSVRRAGMGLGEQFF.